The 30 T cell receptor beta chains given below trace back to one sample, sequenced in a study of blood T cells in healthy people across ages. The authors ran a second PCR of 7 to 11 cycles using a sample-barcoded 5' primer and a J-beta primer mix. TCRdb passed the 5' RACE reads through MiXCR, listing each CDR3 protein once. The table shows roughly 700,000 distinct CDR3 sequences, with roughly 32% occurring only once. Material for sequencing was blood. These receptors originate from an elderly woman in good health.

The rearrangement joins TRBV6-1 to TRBJ1-5, with D possibly matching TRBD1 (5 bases). Trimming pared 6 bases from V and 1 base from J, leaving 13 bases between. The germline V gene encodes CDR1 MNHNS and CDR2 SASEGT. CDR3 size: 15 residues. The CDR3 sequence: CASRLPGLSNQPQHF. In DNA, the CDR3 is TGTGCCAGCAGGCTCCCGGGACTGAGCAATCAGCCCCAGCATTTT.

This clonotype was observed a few times. The rearrangement uses TRBV5-1 and TRBJ1-2, with 7 bases that match TRBD1. Germline lookup yields CDR1 SGHRS and CDR2 YFSETQ. V shed 4 bases, J shed 4 bases, and the junction held 10 bases outside the gene matches. CDR3 length: 15 residues. For the CDR3, the DNA is TGCGCCAGCAGCCTGGACCCCGGGACAGCCTATGGCTACACCTTC. It is translated as CASSLDPGTAYGYTF.

V and J are TRBV9 and TRBJ1-1; 7 nucleotides agree with TRBD1. V gave up 0 bases and J gave up 0 bases; unmatched junction bases: 2. Germline V CDR1 and CDR2: SGDLS, YYNGEE. The CDR3 length is 15 residues. CDR3 in DNA: TGTGCCAGCAGCGTAGTAGGGGGCCTGAACACTGAAGCTTTCTTT. This sequence encodes CASSVVGGLNTEAFF.

V gene TRBV9 combines with J gene TRBJ2-3, with TRBD1 matching 7 bases. With 3 bases clipped from V and 2 bases from J, the junction kept 9 bases outside the gene matches. CDR1 is SGDLS and CDR2 is YYNGEE in the germline V gene. The CDR3 contains 16 residues. Here the CDR3 DNA reads TGTGCCAGCAGCGCGACAGGGTCCTATAACACAGATACGCAGTATTTT. This encodes CASSATGSYNTDTQYF.

This clonotype was detected only a few times. This sequence may be a read error, since a much larger clone differs from it by one base. The gene calls are TRBV12-3 or TRBV12-4 and TRBJ2-5, with a weak D call TRBD2 (5 bases). TRBJ2-7 matches the DNA end more closely, so the J call is doubtful. The CDR3 is 14 amino acids. The CDR3 coding sequence is TGTGCCAGCAGGTTTGGGCAACGAGGGTCCGAGCAGTACTTC. This gives the protein CASRFGQRGSEQYF.

This clonotype was recorded at least ten times. V is TRBV20-1 and J is TRBJ2-5, with D possibly being TRBD1 or TRBD2 (6 bases each). CDR3 length: 16 residues. Germline V gene lookup returns CDR1 DFQATT and CDR2 SNEGSKA (reference sequence). V was trimmed by 4 bases and J by 1 base, leaving 19 bases between them. The CDR3: CSATTPQGGTQETQYF. CDR3 nucleotide sequence: TGCAGTGCTACAACACCCCAAGGGGGGACCCAAGAGACCCAGTACTTC.

V usage is TRBV11-2 and J usage is TRBJ2-7; D is ambiguous. Germline CDR1 and CDR2: SGHAT and FQNNGV. Trimming removed 5 bases from V and 7 bases from J, with 9 bases in between. The CDR3 is 11 amino acids. The CDR3 region has the DNA TGTGCCAGCAGCACCCAAGATGAGCAGTACTTC. This translates into CASSTQDEQYF.

In its sample, this clonotype was seen many times. V usage is TRBV4-2 and J usage is TRBJ2-6; D gene ambiguous. The CDR3 is made up of 13 amino acids. Germline V lookup: CDR1 LGHNA, CDR2 YNFKEQ. The ends were cut back, 5 bases at V and 4 bases at J, with 6 bases in the middle. CDR3 DNA sequence: TGTGCCAGCAGCGGAAGAGGGGCCAACGTCCTGACTTTC. It encodes CASSGRGANVLTF.

In this sample, this clonotype turned up once. One end of the junction varies from germline; a read error may be responsible. The V gene is TRBV29-1, the J gene TRBJ2-1, with D unresolved. The CDR3 covers 15 residues. In germline, CDR1 is SQVTM, CDR2 ANQGSEA. The CDR3 DNA reads TGCAGCGTTGAAGACAGGTGGACGGCCCACAATGAGCAGTTTTTC. Its protein is CSVEDRWTAHNEQFF.

This clonotype has a handful of counts. This chain links TRBV11-2 with TRBJ2-2; D perhaps matches TRBD2 (6 bases). V was cut by 0 bases and J by 3 bases, with 14 bases left in between. Germline V gene sequence: CDR1 SGHAT, CDR2 FQNNGV. The CDR3 totals 17 residues. CDR3 protein: CASSLDSLRGYTGELFF. The DNA of the CDR3 is TGTGCCAGCAGCTTAGATAGTTTGCGGGGATACACCGGGGAGCTGTTTTTT. The full variable domain, with the rest looked up from reference TRBV11-2 and TRBJ2-2, is EAGVAQSPRYKIIEKRQSVAFWCNPISGHATLYWYQQILGQGPKLLIQFQNNGVVDDSQLPKDRFSAERLKGVDSTLKIQPAKLEDSAVYLCASSLDSLRGYTGELFFGEGSRLTVL.

A few counts support this clonotype. The V call is TRBV3-1, the J call TRBJ2-2; D remains ambiguous. Germline V gene sequence: CDR1 LGHDT, CDR2 YNNKEL (reference sequence). The CDR3 length is 15 residues. Between the trimmed V and J ends, which lost 4 bases and 0 bases, there was a span of 9 bases. CDR3 region: CASSRVDSNTGELFF. The CDR3 DNA is TGTGCCAGCAGCCGCGTGGATTCGAACACCGGGGAGCTGTTTTTT.

This clonotype was counted only a few times. The gene calls are TRBV20-1 and TRBJ1-3; 12 nucleotides agree with TRBD1. After removal of 6 bases from V and 2 bases from J, the junction contained 2 bases not matched to a gene. Looked up from germline, CDR1 is DFQATT and CDR2 is SNEGSKA (reference sequence). This CDR3 has 14 amino acids. The DNA for the CDR3 is TGCAGTGCCCGGGACAGGGGGCCTGGAAACACCATATATTTT. Translation: CSARDRGPGNTIYF.

The chain has TRBV20-1 and TRBJ2-1; 9 bases match TRBD2. The CDR3 is 14 amino acids. The germline V gene has CDR1 DFQATT and CDR2 SNEGSKA (reference sequence). The V gene end was trimmed by 2 bases and the J gene end by 8 bases; junction bases not matched to a gene: 7. The CDR3 spells CSARPAGGLDEQFF. CDR3 nucleotide sequence: TGCAGTGCTAGACCAGCGGGAGGATTGGATGAGCAGTTCTTC.

Ten or more counts support this clonotype. The gene calls are TRBV20-1 and TRBJ1-2; D perhaps matches TRBD1 (5 bases). Trimming stripped 0 bases from V and 8 bases from J, with 16 bases between. The germline V gene has CDR1 DFQATT and CDR2 SNEGSKA (reference sequence). This CDR3 spans 14 amino acids. CDR3 sequence (DNA): TGCAGTGCTAGAGATCAAACCTCTTGGGGCGGCTACACCTTC. It codes for CSARDQTSWGGYTF.

This clonotype appeared many times. The chain employs TRBV6-5 and TRBJ1-6; D is undetermined. V was cut by 4 bases and J by 4 bases, with 11 bases left in between. CDR3 size: 15 residues. Looked up from germline, CDR1 is MNHEY and CDR2 is SVGAGI. Here the CDR3 reads CASSSRSGYNSPLHF. DNA for the CDR3: TGTGCCAGCAGTTCCCGCTCCGGTTATAATTCACCCCTCCACTTT.

Details on this clonotype: A much larger clonotype is one base distant, so this may be a read error. The V and J genes are TRBV5-1 and TRBJ2-2; 8 positions match TRBD1. The germline V gene has CDR1 SGHRS and CDR2 YFSETQ. This CDR3 region has 15 residues. The CDR3 sequence is CASSFVQGAIGERFF. The CDR3 nucleotides are TGCGCCAGCAGCTTTGTTCAGGGGGCGATCGGGGAGCGGTTTTTT.

The rearrangement joins TRBV6-5 to TRBJ2-5, with TRBD2 matching 8 bases. CDR3 length: 15 residues. The germline CDR1 and CDR2 sequences are MNHEY and SVGAGI. The trim removed 3 bases at V and 5 bases at J, leaving 8 bases unmatched. Here the CDR3 reads CASSYRLAHEETQYF. The CDR3 DNA reads as TGTGCCAGCAGTTATCGACTAGCGCACGAGGAGACCCAGTACTTC.

As to this clonotype: The junction and the germline gene differ at one end; a read error may be behind it. This chain connects TRBV5-1 to TRBJ2-5; tentatively, D is TRBD2 (7 bases). Germline CDR1 and CDR2: SGHRS and YFSETQ. The CDR3 length is 15 residues. The CDR3 coding sequence is TGCGCCAGCAGCTCCCCGGGGGGCGCCCAAGAGACCCAGTACTTT. Translation: CASSSPGGAQETQYF. Filled out from reference TRBV5-1 and TRBJ2-5, the complete variable domain reads KAGVTQTPRYLIKTRGQQVTLSCSPISGHRSVSWYQQTPGQGLQFLFEYFSETQRNKGNFPGRFSGRQFSNSRSEMNVSTLELGDSALYLCASSSPGGAQETQYFGPGTRLLVL.

This clonotype was seen at least ten times. The V call is TRBV6-2 or TRBV6-3, the J call TRBJ1-1; no definite D call. Trimming cost V 5 bases and J 4 bases, with 14 bases left between them. The CDR3 extends over 14 amino acids. Germline V gene sequence: CDR1 MNHEY, CDR2 SVGEGT. The CDR3 coding sequence is TGTGCCAGCAGTCCCGTCTCGGGTTTCACTGAAGCTTTCTTT. Translated: CASSPVSGFTEAFF.

V is TRBV5-1 and J is TRBJ2-7; 11 positions agree with TRBD2. V lost 4 bases, J lost 3 bases, and 3 bases stayed unmatched. The CDR3 length is 14 residues. From germline, CDR1 is SGHRS and CDR2 YFSETQ. The DNA for the CDR3 is TGCGCCAGCAGCACTAGCGGGAGCAACTACGAGCAGTACTTC. Its protein product is CASSTSGSNYEQYF.

The V and J genes are TRBV5-1 and TRBJ2-7, with 11 nucleotides matching TRBD1. The CDR3 contains 16 residues. The V and J ends lost 4 bases and 2 bases, in that order; junction bases with no gene match: 8. Germline CDR1 and CDR2: SGHRS and YFSETQ. CDR3 coding DNA: TGCGCCAGCAGCCTTAACCCGGGACAGGGGGCCTACGAGCAGTACTTC. This sequence encodes CASSLNPGQGAYEQYF. The whole variable domain, remainder taken from reference TRBV5-1 and TRBJ2-7, is KAGVTQTPRYLIKTRGQQVTLSCSPISGHRSVSWYQQTPGQGLQFLFEYFSETQRNKGNFPGRFSGRQFSNSRSEMNVSTLELGDSALYLCASSLNPGQGAYEQYFGPGTRLTVT.

The gene calls are TRBV27 and TRBJ1-5, with a possible D match to TRBD1 (5 bases). The CDR3 is 13 amino acids. Germline loops: CDR1 MNHEY, CDR2 SMNVEV (reference sequence). V was clipped by 5 bases and J by 3 bases, with 8 bases between them. This CDR3 is CASSPRVNQPQHF. CDR3 bases: TGTGCCAGCAGTCCCAGGGTCAATCAGCCCCAGCATTTT.

CDR3 nucleotides: TGCAGTGCTAGTCGCCCCCAGGGGGCCCAGAAATTCGCTGAAGCTTTCTTT. Its protein product is CSASRPQGAQKFAEAFF. This chain links TRBV20-1 with TRBJ1-1; 8 positions agree with TRBD1. The junction had 18 bases not matched to a gene; V was cut back by 3 bases and J by 6 bases. The length of the CDR3 is 17 residues. Germline lookup yields CDR1 DFQATT and CDR2 SNEGSKA (reference sequence).

This clonotype appeared many times. The rearrangement uses TRBV6-2 or TRBV6-3 and TRBJ2-1; TRBD1 matches 8 bases. Germline V lookup: CDR1 MNHEY, CDR2 SVGEGT. The CDR3 contains 16 residues. V was pared by 0 bases and J by 1 base, with 2 bases of the junction left unmatched. The CDR3 DNA follows: TGTGCCAGCAGTTACTCTAGGACAGGGTCCTACAATGAGCAGTTCTTC. It encodes CASSYSRTGSYNEQFF.

V usage is TRBV20-1 and J usage is TRBJ2-1; the match to TRBD2 covers 7 bases. The CDR3 is 15 amino acids. Looked up from germline, CDR1 is DFQATT and CDR2 is SNEGSKA (reference sequence). Trimming cost V 0 bases and J 8 bases; bases outside gene matches: 10. CDR3 in DNA: TGCAGTGCTAGAGATGGGAGGGCCGGGGTGGATGAGCAGTTCTTC. Amino acids: CSARDGRAGVDEQFF.

This clonotype was counted a few times. A single base separates this from a much larger clone, so it may be a read error. Here the CDR3 reads CAIAGAYNEQYF. DNA of the CDR3: TGTGCCATAGCGGGGGCCTACAATGAGCAGTACTTC. The rearrangement joins TRBV2 to TRBJ2-5; 9 nucleotides align to TRBD2. This CDR3 comprises 12 residues. Unmatched junction bases numbered 11, after V lost 10 bases and J lost 11 bases. Germline loops: CDR1 SNHLY, CDR2 FYNNEI.

This clonotype has a handful of counts. The rearrangement joins TRBV9 to TRBJ1-6; TRBD1 agrees at 7 bases. The V segment lost 0 bases and the J segment 7 bases; nucleotides outside the gene matches: 1. The length of the CDR3 is 14 residues. Germline V gene sequence: CDR1 SGDLS, CDR2 YYNGEE. CDR3 bases: TGTGCCAGCAGCGTAGAGGGGGCCAATTCACCCCTCCACTTT. Residues: CASSVEGANSPLHF.

Many counts were recorded for this clonotype. The chain is built from TRBV29-1 and TRBJ2-5; D gene ambiguous. This CDR3 region has 12 residues. Germline CDR1 is SQVTM and CDR2 is ANQGSEA. The V end was cut by 8 bases, the J end by 2 bases, with 12 bases between. The chain's CDR3 is CSSRRFQETQYF. In nucleotides, the CDR3 is TGCAGCTCCCGCAGGTTTCAAGAGACCCAGTACTTC.

This chain connects TRBV7-6 to TRBJ2-3; weak D call: TRBD1 (6 bases). V lost 5 bases and J lost 4, with 13 bases in between. Germline lookup yields CDR1 SGHVS and CDR2 FNYEAQ. This CDR3 spans 14 amino acids. The chain's CDR3 is CASSGRDMADTQYF. The DNA for the CDR3 is TGTGCCAGCAGCGGCCGGGACATGGCAGATACGCAGTATTTT. The full variable domain, with the rest looked up from reference TRBV7-6 and TRBJ2-3, is GAGVSQSPRYKVTKRGQDVALRCDPISGHVSLYWYRQALGQGPEFLTYFNYEAQQDKSGLPNDRFSAERPEGSISTLTIQRTEQRDSAMYRCASSGRDMADTQYFGPGTRLTVL.

V gene TRBV5-1 combines with J gene TRBJ1-1; possibly TRBD1 for D (5 bases). The germline gives CDR1 SGHRS, CDR2 YFSETQ. CDR3 length: 16 residues. The ends were cut back, 0 bases at V and 0 bases at J, with 12 bases in the middle. The CDR3 coding sequence is TGCGCCAGCAGCTTGGGGGGACCAAGGATGAACACTGAAGCTTTCTTT. Translated: CASSLGGPRMNTEAFF.